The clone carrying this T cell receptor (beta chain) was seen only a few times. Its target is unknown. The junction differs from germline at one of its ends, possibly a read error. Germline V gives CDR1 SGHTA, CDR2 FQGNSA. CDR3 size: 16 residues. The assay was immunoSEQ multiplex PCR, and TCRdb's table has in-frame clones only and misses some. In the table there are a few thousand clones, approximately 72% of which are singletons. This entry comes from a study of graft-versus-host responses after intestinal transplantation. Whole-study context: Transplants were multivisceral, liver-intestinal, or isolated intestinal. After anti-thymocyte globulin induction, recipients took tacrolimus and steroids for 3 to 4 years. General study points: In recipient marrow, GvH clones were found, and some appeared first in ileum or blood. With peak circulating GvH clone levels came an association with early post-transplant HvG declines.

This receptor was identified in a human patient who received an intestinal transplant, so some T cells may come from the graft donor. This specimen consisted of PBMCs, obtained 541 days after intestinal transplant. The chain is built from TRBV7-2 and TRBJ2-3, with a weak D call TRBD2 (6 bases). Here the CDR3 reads CASSQDSGYTPDTQYF. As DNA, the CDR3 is TGCGCCAGCAGCCAAGACAGCGGGTATACACCAGATACGCAGTATTTT.